Listed here is a single T cell receptor (beta chain). These data belong to a study of T cell changes during pregnancy in multiple sclerosis. Produced via immunoSEQ multiplex PCR; TCRdb's table is partial and in-frame only. The sample records 40,000 to 45,000 clones, 89% being singletons. Germline CDR1 and CDR2: MRHNA and SNTAGT. The CDR3 length is 19 residues. Trimming at V came to 0 bases and at J to 0 bases, leaving 13 bases not matched to a gene. The clonotype comes from a female donor with multiple sclerosis, enrolled in a pregnancy study. The V call is TRBV6-4, the J call TRBJ1-2; TRBD1 aligns across 7 bases. Sample: CD4+ T cells from peripheral blood mononuclear cells, taken in the first trimester of pregnancy. The CDR3 DNA sequence: TGTGCCAGCAGTGACTCGAATCGATACCGGGACAGTACTAACTATGGCTACACCTTC. It translates to CASSDSNRYRDSTNYGYTF.